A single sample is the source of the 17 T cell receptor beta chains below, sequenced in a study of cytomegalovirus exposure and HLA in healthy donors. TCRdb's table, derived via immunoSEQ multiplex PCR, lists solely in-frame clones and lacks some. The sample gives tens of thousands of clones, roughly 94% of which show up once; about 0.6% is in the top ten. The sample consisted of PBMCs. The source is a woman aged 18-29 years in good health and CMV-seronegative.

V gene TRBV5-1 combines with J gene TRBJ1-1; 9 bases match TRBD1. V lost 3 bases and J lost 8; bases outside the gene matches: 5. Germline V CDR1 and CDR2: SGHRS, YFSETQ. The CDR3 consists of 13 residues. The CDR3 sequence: CASSWTGDFEAFF. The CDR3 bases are TGCGCCAGCAGCTGGACAGGGGACTTCGAAGCTTTCTTT.

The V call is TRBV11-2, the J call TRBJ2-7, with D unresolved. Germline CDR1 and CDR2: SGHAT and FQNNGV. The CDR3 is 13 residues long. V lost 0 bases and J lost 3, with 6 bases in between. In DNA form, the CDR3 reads TGTGCCAGCAGCTTAGAGTCAGGCTACGAGCAGTACTTC. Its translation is CASSLESGYEQYF. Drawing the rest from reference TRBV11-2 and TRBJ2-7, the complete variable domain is EAGVAQSPRYKIIEKRQSVAFWCNPISGHATLYWYQQILGQGPKLLIQFQNNGVVDDSQLPKDRFSAERLKGVDSTLKIQPAKLEDSAVYLCASSLESGYEQYFGPGTRLTVT.

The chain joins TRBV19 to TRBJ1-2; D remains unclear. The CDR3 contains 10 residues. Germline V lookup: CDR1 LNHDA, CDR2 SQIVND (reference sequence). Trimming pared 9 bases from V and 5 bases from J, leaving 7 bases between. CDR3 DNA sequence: TGTGCCAGCAAACAGTATGGCTACACCTTC. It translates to CASKQYGYTF.

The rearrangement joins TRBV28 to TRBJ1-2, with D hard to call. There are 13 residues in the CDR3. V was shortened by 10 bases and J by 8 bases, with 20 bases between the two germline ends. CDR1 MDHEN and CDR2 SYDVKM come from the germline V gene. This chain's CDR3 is CAIIEGSRGGYTF. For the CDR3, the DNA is TGTGCCATCATTGAGGGCAGTCGGGGAGGCTACACCTTC.

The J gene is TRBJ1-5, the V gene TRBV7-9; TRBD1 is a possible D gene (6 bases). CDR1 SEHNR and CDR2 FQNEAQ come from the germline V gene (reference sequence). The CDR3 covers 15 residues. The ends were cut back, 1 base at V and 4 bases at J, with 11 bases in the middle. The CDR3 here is CASSLGRGQNQPQHF. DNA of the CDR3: TGTGCCAGCAGCTTAGGCAGGGGCCAAAATCAGCCCCAGCATTTT.

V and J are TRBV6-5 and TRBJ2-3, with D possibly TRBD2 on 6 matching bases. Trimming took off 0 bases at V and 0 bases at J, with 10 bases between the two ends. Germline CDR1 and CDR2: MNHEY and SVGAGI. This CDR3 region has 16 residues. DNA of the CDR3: TGTGCCAGCAGTTACTCGAATGCGGGGAGCACAGATACGCAGTATTTT. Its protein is CASSYSNAGSTDTQYF.

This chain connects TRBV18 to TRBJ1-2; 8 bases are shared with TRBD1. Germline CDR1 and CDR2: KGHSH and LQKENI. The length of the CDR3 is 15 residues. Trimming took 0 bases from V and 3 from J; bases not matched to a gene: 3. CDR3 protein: CASSPPLQGDYGYTF. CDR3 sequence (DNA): TGTGCCAGCTCACCACCGTTACAGGGGGACTATGGCTACACCTTC.

The CDR3 nucleotides are TGCAGCGTCACAGGGTTTTACGAGCAGTACTTC. Encoded protein: CSVTGFYEQYF. This chain joins TRBV29-1 and TRBJ2-7, with D possibly matching TRBD1 (6 bases). Germline CDR1 is SQVTM and CDR2 is ANQGSEA. V lost 6 bases and J 4 bases, leaving 10 bases between the germline ends. CDR3 size: 11 residues.

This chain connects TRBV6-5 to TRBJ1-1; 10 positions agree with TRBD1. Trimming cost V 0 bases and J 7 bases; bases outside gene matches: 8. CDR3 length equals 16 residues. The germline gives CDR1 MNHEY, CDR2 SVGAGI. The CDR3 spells CASSYSGTGVSSEAFF. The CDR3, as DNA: TGTGCCAGCAGTTACTCGGGGACAGGGGTGTCCAGTGAAGCTTTCTTT.

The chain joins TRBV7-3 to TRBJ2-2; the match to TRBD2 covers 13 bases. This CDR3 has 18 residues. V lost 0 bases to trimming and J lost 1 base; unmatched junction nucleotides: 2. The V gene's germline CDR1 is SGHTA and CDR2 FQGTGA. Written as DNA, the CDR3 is TGTGCCAGCAGCTTAACAGGACTAGCGGGGGTGAACACCGGGGAGCTGTTTTTT. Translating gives CASSLTGLAGVNTGELFF.

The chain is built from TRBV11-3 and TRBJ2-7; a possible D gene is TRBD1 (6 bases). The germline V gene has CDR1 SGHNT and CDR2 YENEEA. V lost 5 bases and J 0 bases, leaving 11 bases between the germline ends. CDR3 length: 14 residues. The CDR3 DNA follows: TGTGCCAGCAGCCTCAGGGGCGACTCCTACGAGCAGTACTTC. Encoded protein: CASSLRGDSYEQYF.

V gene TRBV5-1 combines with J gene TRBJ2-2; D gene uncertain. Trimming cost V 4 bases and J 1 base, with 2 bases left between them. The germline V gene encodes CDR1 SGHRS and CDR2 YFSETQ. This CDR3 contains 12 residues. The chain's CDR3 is CASSLNTGELFF. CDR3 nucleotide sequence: TGCGCCAGCAGCCTGAACACCGGGGAGCTGTTTTTT. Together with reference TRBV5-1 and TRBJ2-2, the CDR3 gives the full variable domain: KAGVTQTPRYLIKTRGQQVTLSCSPISGHRSVSWYQQTPGQGLQFLFEYFSETQRNKGNFPGRFSGRQFSNSRSEMNVSTLELGDSALYLCASSLNTGELFFGEGSRLTVL.

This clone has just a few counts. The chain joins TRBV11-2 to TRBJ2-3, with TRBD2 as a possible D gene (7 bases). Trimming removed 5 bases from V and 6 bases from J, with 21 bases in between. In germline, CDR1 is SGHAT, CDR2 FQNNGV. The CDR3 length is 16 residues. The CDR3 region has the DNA TGTGCCAGCAGCCCCATTGGCGGGGGCACCGCGGATACGCAGTATTTT. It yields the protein CASSPIGGGTADTQYF.

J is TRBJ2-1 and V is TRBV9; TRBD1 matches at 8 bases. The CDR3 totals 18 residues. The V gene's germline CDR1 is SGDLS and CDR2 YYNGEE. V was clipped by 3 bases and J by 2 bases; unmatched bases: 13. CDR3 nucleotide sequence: TGTGCCAGCAGCGCCCCCTCGCGGGCCAGGGGGCCCTACAATGAGCAGTTCTTC. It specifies CASSAPSRARGPYNEQFF. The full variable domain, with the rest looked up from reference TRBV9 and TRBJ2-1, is DSGVTQTPKHLITATGQRVTLRCSPRSGDLSVYWYQQSLDQGLQFLIQYYNGEERAKGNILERFSAQQFPDLHSELNLSSLELGDSALYFCASSAPSRARGPYNEQFFGPGTRLTVL.

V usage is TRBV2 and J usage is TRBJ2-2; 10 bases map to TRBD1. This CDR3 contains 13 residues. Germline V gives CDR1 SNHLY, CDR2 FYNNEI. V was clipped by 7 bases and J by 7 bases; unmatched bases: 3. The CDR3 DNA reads TGTGCCAGCAAGGGACAGGGGTTCGGGGAGCTGTTTTTT. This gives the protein CASKGQGFGELFF.

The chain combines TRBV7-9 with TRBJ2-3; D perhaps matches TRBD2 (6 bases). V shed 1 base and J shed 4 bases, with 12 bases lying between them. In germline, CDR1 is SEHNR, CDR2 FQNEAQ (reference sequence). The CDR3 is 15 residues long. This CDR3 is CASSLGLGWADTQYF. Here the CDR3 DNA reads TGTGCCAGCAGCTTAGGACTAGGATGGGCAGATACGCAGTATTTT.

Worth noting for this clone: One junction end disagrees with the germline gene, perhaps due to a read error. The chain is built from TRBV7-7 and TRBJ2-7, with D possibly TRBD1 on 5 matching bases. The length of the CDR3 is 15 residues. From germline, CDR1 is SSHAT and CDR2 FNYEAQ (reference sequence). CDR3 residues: CASIMMGHSSYEQYF. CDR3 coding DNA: TGTGCTAGCATCATGATGGGGCATAGCTCCTACGAGCAGTACTTC.